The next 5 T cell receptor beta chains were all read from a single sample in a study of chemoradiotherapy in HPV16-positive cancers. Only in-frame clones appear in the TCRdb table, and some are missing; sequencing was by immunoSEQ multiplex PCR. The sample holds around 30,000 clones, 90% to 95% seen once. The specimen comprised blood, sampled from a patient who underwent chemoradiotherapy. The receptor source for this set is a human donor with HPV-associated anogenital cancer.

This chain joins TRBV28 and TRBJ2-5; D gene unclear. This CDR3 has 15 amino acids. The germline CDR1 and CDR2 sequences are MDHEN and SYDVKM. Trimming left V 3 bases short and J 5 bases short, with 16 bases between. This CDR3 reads CASSLGGVAGETQYF. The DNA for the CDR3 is TGTGCCAGCAGTTTGGGTGGGGTCGCAGGTGAGACCCAGTACTTC.

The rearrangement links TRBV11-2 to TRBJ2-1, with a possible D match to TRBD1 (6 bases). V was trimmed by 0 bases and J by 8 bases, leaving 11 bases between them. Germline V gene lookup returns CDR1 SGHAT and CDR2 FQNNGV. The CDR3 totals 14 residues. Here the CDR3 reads CASSLDLGADEQFF. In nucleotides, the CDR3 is TGTGCCAGCAGCTTAGATCTGGGGGCCGATGAGCAGTTCTTC.

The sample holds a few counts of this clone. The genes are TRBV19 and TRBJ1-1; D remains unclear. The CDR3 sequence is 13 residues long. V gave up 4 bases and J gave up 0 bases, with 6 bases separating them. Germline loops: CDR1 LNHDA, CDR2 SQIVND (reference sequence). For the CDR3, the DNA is TGTGCCAGTAGTACAGCCATGAACACTGAAGCTTTCTTT. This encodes CASSTAMNTEAFF. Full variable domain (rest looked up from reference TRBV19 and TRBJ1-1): DGGITQSPKYLFRKEGQNVTLSCEQNLNHDAMYWYRQDPGQGLRLIYYSQIVNDFQKGDIAEGYSVSREKKESFPLTVTSAQKNPTAFYLCASSTAMNTEAFFGQGTRLTVV.

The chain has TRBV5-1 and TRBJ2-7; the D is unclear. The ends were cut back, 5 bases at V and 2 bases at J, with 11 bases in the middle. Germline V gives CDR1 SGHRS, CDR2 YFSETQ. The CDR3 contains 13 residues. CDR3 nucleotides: TGCGCCAGCAGTGAGCCTGGCCCCTACGAGCAGTACTTC. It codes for CASSEPGPYEQYF.

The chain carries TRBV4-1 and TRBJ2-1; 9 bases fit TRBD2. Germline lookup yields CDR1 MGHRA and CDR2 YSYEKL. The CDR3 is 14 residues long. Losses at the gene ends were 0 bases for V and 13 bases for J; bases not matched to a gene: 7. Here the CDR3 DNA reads TGCGCCAGCAGCCAAGACGGAGCGGGGGGCCACCAGTTCTTC. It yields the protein CASSQDGAGGHQFF.